The T cell receptor beta chain under discussion was sequenced for a study of tumor-infiltrating lymphocytes in primary liver carcinoma. The input was 450 to 500 ng total RNA; TCR beta cDNA was made from it with a constant-region primer. Libraries for TCR beta were built through three nested multiplex PCR rounds, which together made up a slightly modified ARM-PCR procedure. One entry per CDR3 protein results from TCRdb running MiXCR on the multiplex PCR reads. The repertoire holds approximately 60,000 distinct CDR3 sequences, with about two thirds as singletons. Extraction of RNA together with DNA used about 17-30 mg of unsorted bulk tissue. There were only treatment-naive patients, all with chronic HBV infection. This TCR was recovered from a man aged 40-55 years with primary liver carcinoma and hepatitis B virus infection. The sample was liver tumor tissue from sampling region 2. Documented subset: tumor region T2, inferior pole.

The chain's CDR3 is CASSMGQGSIGELFF. The CDR3, as DNA: TGTGCCAGCAGCATGGGACAGGGGAGCATCGGGGAGCTGTTTTTT. The chain is built from TRBV5-4 and TRBJ2-2; TRBD1 matches at 10 bases. This CDR3 contains 15 residues. Germline CDR1 and CDR2: SGHNT and YYREEE (reference sequence). Trimming cost V 4 bases and J 7 bases; bases outside gene matches: 7.